These 10 T cell receptor beta chains share one sample of origin, sequenced in a study of CD8+CD57+ T cells in acquired aplastic anemia. Genomic DNA served as template for TCR beta VDJ and CDR3 profiling. MiXCR, run by TCRdb on the reads, gives a single entry per CDR3 protein. Seen here are roughly 200,000 distinct CDR3 sequences, roughly three fifths observed once, and the top ten hold approximately 42%. The patients chosen for sequencing had shown expansion of CD8+CD57+ cells (detected by flow cytometry). Sequencing input: sorted CD4+, CD8+, or CD8+CD57+ T cells (not recorded which) from PBMCs. These receptors originate from a human donor with aplastic anemia.

CDR3 loop: CASSYGRVESNEQFF. CDR3 in DNA: TGTGCCAGCAGTTACGGGAGGGTCGAGAGCAATGAGCAGTTCTTC. The chain recombines TRBV6-5 with TRBJ2-1, with 7 bases identical to TRBD2. V lost 2 bases and J lost 6; bases outside the gene matches: 7. The CDR3 consists of 15 residues. The germline gives CDR1 MNHEY, CDR2 SVGAGI.

There are many counts of this clonotype. The V and J genes are TRBV20-1 and TRBJ2-1, with TRBD2 matching 7 bases. The CDR3 totals 17 residues. Trimming took 0 bases from V and 4 from J; bases not matched to a gene: 12. Germline assignment: CDR1 DFQATT and CDR2 SNEGSKA (reference sequence). Here the CDR3 DNA reads TGCAGTGCTAGAGATCCAGTTGAGCGGGGCCGGTACAATGAGCAGTTCTTC. Translation gives CSARDPVERGRYNEQFF.

In this sample, this clonotype turned up once. The chain carries TRBV7-3 and TRBJ2-7; weak D call: TRBD2 (5 bases). V lost 5 bases, J lost 4 bases, and 18 bases lay in between. CDR3 length: 15 amino acids. Germline values: CDR1 SGHTA, CDR2 FQGTGA. The CDR3: CASSIGATNLYEQYF. In DNA form, the CDR3 reads TGTGCCAGCAGCATAGGCGCGACTAATTTATACGAGCAGTACTTC. Looking up the rest from reference TRBV7-3 and TRBJ2-7 gives the full variable domain: GAGVSQTPSNKVTEKGKYVELRCDPISGHTALYWYRQSLGQGPEFLIYFQGTGAADDSGLPNDRFFAVRPEGSVSTLKIQRTERGDSAVYLCASSIGATNLYEQYFGPGTRLTVT.

V gene TRBV6-2 or TRBV6-3 combines with J gene TRBJ2-3; D gene ambiguous. The CDR3 is 14 amino acids. Germline V gene data show CDR1 as MNHEY and CDR2 as SVGEGT. The V end was cut by 7 bases, the J end by 0 bases, with 11 bases between. CDR3 residues: CASTLTLSTDTQYF. The CDR3 DNA reads as TGTGCCAGCACCCTCACTCTAAGCACAGATACGCAGTATTTT.

The V call is TRBV7-3, the J call TRBJ2-7; 9 nucleotides align to TRBD2. The CDR3 length is 14 residues. With V trimmed by 3 bases and J by 6 bases, 6 bases remained unmatched. CDR1 SGHTA and CDR2 FQGTGA come from the germline V gene. The CDR3 loop reads CASSFRSGSGEQYF. CDR3 coding DNA: TGTGCCAGCAGCTTTCGTAGCGGGAGTGGCGAGCAGTACTTC.

This clonotype occurred many times. J is TRBJ2-2 and V is TRBV5-6; maybe TRBD1 (5 bases). Trimming took off 4 bases at V and 3 bases at J, with 13 bases between the two ends. Germline CDR1 SGHDT, CDR2 YYEEEE. The CDR3 covers 15 residues. CDR3 region: CASSLDRRYTGELFF. DNA for the CDR3: TGTGCCAGCAGCCTAGACAGACGATACACCGGGGAGCTGTTTTTT.

The chain recombines TRBV29-1 with TRBJ1-1, with 7 bases identical to TRBD1. The germline CDR1 and CDR2 sequences are SQVTM and ANQGSEA. Unmatched junction bases numbered 6, after V lost 4 bases and J lost 4 bases. CDR3 length: 13 residues. CDR3 sequence (DNA): TGCAGCGTTGCAACAGGGGAAGGCACTGAAGCTTTCTTT. Translated, it gives CSVATGEGTEAFF. The full variable domain, rest sourced from reference TRBV29-1 and TRBJ1-1, is SAVISQKPSRDICQRGTSLTIQCQVDSQVTMMFWYRQQPGQSLTLIATANQGSEATYESGFVIDKFPISRPNLTFSTLTVSNMSPEDSSIYLCSVATGEGTEAFFGQGTRLTVV.

V and J are TRBV7-2 and TRBJ2-1; D is unclear. The CDR3 covers 13 residues. The germline gives CDR1 SGHTA, CDR2 FQGNSA. The V end was cut by 3 bases, the J end by 4 bases, with 7 bases between. CDR3 amino acids: CASSFRRYNEQFF. CDR3 DNA sequence: TGTGCCAGCAGCTTTAGGAGATACAATGAGCAGTTCTTC.

This clonotype was found a few times. The genes are TRBV27 and TRBJ1-2; D is perhaps TRBD1 (5 bases). V shed 1 base and J shed 10 bases, with 10 bases lying between them. The CDR3 sequence is 12 residues long. Germline CDR1 and CDR2: MNHEY and SMNVEV (reference sequence). In DNA, the CDR3 is TGTGCCAGCAGTTTATTGGGGACTTTCTACACCTTC. It codes for CASSLLGTFYTF.

The chain recombines TRBV20-1 with TRBJ2-3; 10 positions agree with TRBD2. The CDR3 extends over 14 amino acids. V gave up 5 bases and J gave up 5 bases; unmatched junction bases: 7. The germline V gene has CDR1 DFQATT and CDR2 SNEGSKA (reference sequence). The CDR3 DNA reads TGCAGTGCTGTGCCGGGACTAGCGATAGATACGCAGTATTTT. It translates to CSAVPGLAIDTQYF.